This T cell receptor (beta chain) was identified in a study of control samples from healthy donors and cancer patients. The length of the CDR3 is 13 residues. V shed 4 bases and J shed 2 bases, with 8 bases lying between them. The germline V gene has CDR1 KGHSH and CDR2 LQKENI. The assay was immunoSEQ multiplex PCR, and TCRdb's table has in-frame clones only and misses some. Counted here are 110,000 or so clones, 90% occurring once; the ten biggest clones make up 3.5% to 4.5%. Sequenced sample: blood. The chain links TRBV18 to TRBJ1-1; D is uncertain. This receptor was obtained from a human donor in good health. The donor label of this sample is uncertain. The CDR3 here is CASSQEGNTEAFF. DNA for the CDR3: TGTGCCAGCTCACAGGAGGGAAACACTGAAGCTTTCTTT.